Below, 20 T cell receptor beta chains from the same sample are listed, as sequenced in a study of regulatory T cells in long-lasting Graves disease. Time point indicated: persistent/refractory GD, antithyroid drugs over 5 years with positive TRAb. From PBMCs, RNA was extracted and then used to make the TCR library. In building TCR beta libraries, iRepertoire HTBI primers were used together with Arm-PCR of CDR3 regions. From the multiplex PCR reads, TCRdb called clonotypes with MiXCR, one entry per CDR3 protein. The sample contains more than 300,000 distinct CDR3 sequences, about 18% of which appear only once. Sequenced here: peripheral blood mononuclear cells (PBMCs), sampled when the disease was refractory, from a patient treated with antithyroid drugs. The receptors shown here come from a female donor with Graves disease.

The chain links TRBV6-1 to TRBJ1-1, with D possibly matching TRBD1 (5 bases). With 10 bases removed from V and 5 bases from J, the gap between germline ends came to 17 bases. Germline V gene sequence: CDR1 MNHNS, CDR2 SASEGT. This CDR3 comprises 13 residues. As DNA, the CDR3 is TGTGCCACAGGGACGGCGGTTAGGACTGAAGCTTTCTTT. Protein product: CATGTAVRTEAFF.

V gene TRBV7-8 combines with J gene TRBJ2-7, with D tentatively TRBD2 (5 bases). With 5 bases removed from V and 2 bases from J, the gap between germline ends came to 16 bases. CDR3 length: 15 residues. In germline, CDR1 is SGHVS, CDR2 FQNEAQ. CDR3 sequence reads: CASSQRGLTPYEQYF. In DNA, the CDR3 is TGTGCCAGCAGCCAGAGAGGGTTAACACCCTACGAGCAGTACTTC.

The rearrangement links TRBV29-1 to TRBJ1-1; TRBD1 aligns across 8 bases. This CDR3 has 15 amino acids. The J segment lost 5 bases and the V segment lost 0 bases, leaving 8 bases of the junction unmatched. Germline loops: CDR1 SQVTM, CDR2 ANQGSEA. The CDR3 region is CSVEDPGQGGTEAFF. The CDR3 DNA reads TGCAGCGTTGAAGATCCCGGACAGGGCGGGACTGAAGCTTTCTTT. The whole variable domain, filled in from reference TRBV29-1 and TRBJ1-1, reads SAVISQKPSRDICQRGTSLTIQCQVDSQVTMMFWYRQQPGQSLTLIATANQGSEATYESGFVIDKFPISRPNLTFSTLTVSNMSPEDSSIYLCSVEDPGQGGTEAFFGQGTRLTVV.

This clonotype was detected a few times. The gene calls are TRBV4-1 and TRBJ2-7; tentatively, D is TRBD1 (5 bases). Germline V gene lookup returns CDR1 MGHRA and CDR2 YSYEKL. CDR3 length equals 15 residues. V dropped 3 bases and J dropped 6 bases, with 18 bases sitting between them. The CDR3 DNA is TGCGCCAGCAGCCAGACGACAGTCCTCTTGGGCGAGCAGTACTTC. As protein: CASSQTTVLLGEQYF.

This clonotype has at least ten counts. This rearrangement joins TRBV6-9 to TRBJ2-5; 9 bases align to TRBD1. Trimming took 3 bases from V and 5 from J; bases not matched to a gene: 7. CDR1 MNHGY and CDR2 SVAAGI come from the germline V gene. The CDR3 contains 15 residues. CDR3 amino acids: CASSYAGTGRETQYF. CDR3 nucleotides: TGTGCCAGCAGTTACGCCGGGACAGGGAGGGAGACCCAGTACTTC.

The rearrangement uses TRBV2 and TRBJ1-6; the match to TRBD1 covers 9 bases. Germline assignment: CDR1 SNHLY and CDR2 FYNNEI. This CDR3 has 15 amino acids. V was pared by 6 bases and J by 4 bases, with 4 bases of the junction left unmatched. The CDR3 coding sequence is TGTGCCAGCAGCACCGGGACAGGGTATAATTCACCCCTCCACTTT. It is translated as CASSTGTGYNSPLHF.

The chain has TRBV27 and TRBJ2-7; D is ambiguous. CDR3 length equals 10 residues. The V end lost 8 bases, the J end lost 6 bases, and 8 bases lay between the germline ends. Germline CDR1 and CDR2: MNHEY and SMNVEV (reference sequence). In DNA form, the CDR3 reads TGTGCCAGCGGTACGGCCGAGCAGTACTTC. Translated, it gives CASGTAEQYF.

This chain links TRBV9 with TRBJ2-7; 9 bases align to TRBD1. Losses at the gene ends were 0 bases for V and 2 bases for J; bases not matched to a gene: 6. Germline V gene lookup returns CDR1 SGDLS and CDR2 YYNGEE. The length of the CDR3 is 16 residues. The CDR3 region is CASSVDRDRATYEQYF. The CDR3 region has the DNA TGTGCCAGCAGCGTAGACCGGGACAGGGCGACCTACGAGCAGTACTTC.

This clonotype occurred a few times. The chain combines TRBV7-2 with TRBJ2-7; 12 nucleotides align to TRBD2. V lost 4 bases and J lost 6; bases outside the gene matches: 7. From germline, CDR1 is SGHTA and CDR2 FQGNSA. This CDR3 comprises 15 residues. The CDR3: CASSWTSGDLREQYF. Here the CDR3 DNA reads TGTGCCAGCAGCTGGACTAGCGGGGACCTGCGCGAGCAGTACTTC. Together with reference TRBV7-2 and TRBJ2-7, the CDR3 gives the full variable domain: GAGVSQSPSNKVTEKGKDVELRCDPISGHTALYWYRQSLGQGLEFLIYFQGNSAPDKSGLPSDRFSAERTGGSVSTLTIQRTQQEDSAVYLCASSWTSGDLREQYFGPGTRLTVT.

The chain is built from TRBV25-1 and TRBJ1-2; D remains unclear. The V gene lost 2 bases and the J gene lost 7 bases, with 11 bases spanning the gap. CDR1 and CDR2 from the germline V gene are MGHDK and SYGVNS. The length of the CDR3 is 13 residues. In DNA, the CDR3 is TGTGCCAGCAGTGAAGAGGGTACTGGTGGCTACACCTTC. Translating it yields CASSEEGTGGYTF.

This clonotype has just a few counts. CDR3 sequence (DNA): TGCAGTGCCAAAGGGGCTTTGGTCAATCAGCCCCAGCATTTT. It encodes CSAKGALVNQPQHF. This rearrangement joins TRBV20-1 to TRBJ1-5; TRBD1 might be the D (5 bases). The V gene lost 6 bases and the J gene lost 3 bases, with 15 bases spanning the gap. Germline V gives CDR1 DFQATT, CDR2 SNEGSKA (reference sequence). The CDR3 is 14 amino acids.

This clonotype was seen at least ten times. The chain has TRBV28 and TRBJ1-5; tentative D call: TRBD1 (5 bases). V dropped 3 bases and J dropped 2 bases, with 17 bases sitting between them. The CDR3 has 17 residues. CDR1 and CDR2 (germline): MDHEN, SYDVKM. The CDR3 DNA reads TGTGCCAGCAGTTTTAACGGGGCTCTGGCGGGCAATCAGCCCCAGCATTTT. Protein product: CASSFNGALAGNQPQHF.

This clonotype was seen repeatedly, ten times or more. The chain has TRBV2 and TRBJ1-5; D is unclear. The CDR3 runs 17 residues. CDR1 is SNHLY, CDR2 FYNNEI, per germline. V was cut by 1 base and J by 1 base, with 14 bases left in between. The CDR3 region is CASSEGPYTQSNQPQHF. DNA of the CDR3: TGTGCCAGCAGTGAAGGACCCTATACTCAGAGCAATCAGCCCCAGCATTTT.

The J gene is TRBJ1-2, the V gene TRBV18, with unresolved D. Germline V lookup: CDR1 KGHSH, CDR2 LQKENI. V was shortened by 6 bases and J by 14 bases, with 25 bases between the two germline ends. The CDR3 consists of 14 residues. The CDR3 here is CASSPDLTLTTRTF. The CDR3 nucleotides are TGTGCCAGCTCCCCCGATTTGACCCTAACCACACGGACCTTC.

The chain joins TRBV4-3 to TRBJ1-1, with 7 positions matching TRBD1. Germline lookup yields CDR1 LGHNA and CDR2 YSLEER. The CDR3 is 14 residues long. V lost 7 bases and J lost 0; bases outside the gene matches: 5. The CDR3 here is CASTSDRVNTEAFF. CDR3 DNA sequence: TGCGCCAGCACCAGCGACAGGGTGAACACTGAAGCTTTCTTT.

This clonotype was picked up many times. The chain employs TRBV20-1 and TRBJ2-7; 8 bases are shared with TRBD2. The CDR3 is 15 amino acids. From germline, CDR1 is DFQATT and CDR2 SNEGSKA (reference sequence). Trimming took 3 bases from V and 2 from J; bases not matched to a gene: 9. This chain's CDR3 is CSASPYGGRTYEQYF. The CDR3 DNA sequence: TGCAGTGCTAGTCCGTATGGCGGGAGGACCTACGAGCAGTACTTC.

This clonotype was recorded many times. The rearrangement joins TRBV7-9 to TRBJ2-7; 8 bases fit TRBD1. The ends lost 2 bases at V and 5 bases at J; junction bases unmatched: 11. Germline lookup yields CDR1 SEHNR and CDR2 FQNEAQ (reference sequence). The CDR3 is 16 amino acids. CDR3: CASSLRSGQGIHEQYF. Written as DNA, the CDR3 is TGTGCCAGCAGCTTAAGGTCCGGACAGGGAATCCACGAGCAGTACTTC.

This rearrangement joins TRBV5-4 to TRBJ2-5; 7 bases align to TRBD2. Trimming cost V 2 bases and J 3 bases; bases outside gene matches: 19. There are 19 residues in the CDR3. Germline V gives CDR1 SGHNT, CDR2 YYREEE (reference sequence). The CDR3 bases are TGTGCCAGCAGCTTAGGGTCGGGACTACTTAGCACCACCAAAGAGACCCAGTACTTC. Protein: CASSLGSGLLSTTKETQYF.

This clonotype was seen ten or more times. The V call is TRBV15, the J call TRBJ2-5; weak D call: TRBD2 (6 bases). Trimming pared 3 bases from V and 5 bases from J, leaving 19 bases between. The germline V gene has CDR1 LNHNV and CDR2 YYDKDF (reference sequence). The CDR3 contains 16 residues. In DNA, the CDR3 is TGTGCCACCAGCAGGGGTAAAGCGGGTTGGGTTGAGACCCAGTACTTC. Translation: CATSRGKAGWVETQYF. Supplemented by reference TRBV15 and TRBJ2-5, the full variable domain reads DAMVIQNPRYQVTQFGKPVTLSCSQTLNHNVMYWYQQKSSQAPKLLFHYYDKDFNNEADTPDNFQSRRPNTSFCFLDIRSPGLGDTAMYLCATSRGKAGWVETQYFGPGTRLLVL.

This clonotype was seen more than once but under ten times. This chain uses TRBV7-2 with TRBJ1-2, with 8 positions matching TRBD1. J gave up 3 bases and V 0 bases, and 18 bases lay outside the gene matches. Germline CDR1 and CDR2: SGHTA and FQGNSA. The CDR3 contains 20 residues. CDR3 sequence: CASSLATVGTGFPRDYGYTF. In DNA, the CDR3 is TGTGCCAGCAGCTTAGCCACCGTTGGGACAGGATTTCCCCGGGACTATGGCTACACCTTC.